Below, 29 T cell receptor beta chains from the same sample are listed, as sequenced in a study of Graves' ophthalmopathy and Graves' hyperthyroidism. RNA served as the template for amplifying TCR beta CDR3 regions. HTBI-primed first-round RT-PCR preceded second-round multiplex PCR. TCRdb itself ran the multiplex PCR reads through MiXCR, one entry per CDR3 protein. The data show about 740,000 distinct CDR3 sequences, around 40% seen once. The sequencing input was peripheral blood. All receptors derive from an adult man with Graves' ophthalmopathy.

The sample holds many counts of this clonotype. The chain joins TRBV10-2 to TRBJ1-1; D is undetermined. The CDR3 covers 12 residues. V was trimmed by 5 bases and J by 6 bases, leaving 10 bases between them. Germline V gene lookup returns CDR1 WSHSY and CDR2 SAAADI. CDR3 nucleotide sequence: TGCGCCAGCAGTTTGAGATACTCTGAAGCTTTCTTT. It specifies CASSLRYSEAFF.

The chain links TRBV28 to TRBJ2-5; 8 bases fit TRBD2. The CDR3 loop spans 16 amino acids. Germline V gene data show CDR1 as MDHEN and CDR2 as SYDVKM. J was trimmed by 4 bases and V by 8 bases; bases with no gene match: 15. CDR3 sequence (DNA): TGTGCCAGCGAGTACGGACGGGGGGGTTGGAGAGAGACCCAGTACTTC. Residues: CASEYGRGGWRETQYF.

The chain joins TRBV10-3 to TRBJ1-5; the D gene is possibly TRBD1 (6 bases). Trimming took off 10 bases at V and 13 bases at J, with 23 bases between the two ends. The CDR3 spans 13 residues. Germline lookup yields CDR1 ENHRY and CDR2 SYGVKD. For the CDR3, the DNA is TGTGCCAGCGGATTGACAGGAACCGGGAGTCAGCATTTT. As protein: CASGLTGTGSQHF.

The genes are TRBV19 and TRBJ2-7, with 9 nucleotides matching TRBD1. The J call could be wrong; TRBJ2-1 is a better fit for the DNA end. CDR1 LNHDA and CDR2 SQIVND come from the germline V gene (reference sequence). This CDR3 is 12 amino acids long. CDR3 amino acids: CASSRDRDEQFF. CDR3 coding DNA: TGTGCCAGTAGTAGGGACAGGGATGAGCAGTTCTTC.

This chain joins TRBV12-3 or TRBV12-4 and TRBJ2-5; D call uncertain. Trimming took 6 bases from V and 5 from J, leaving 7 bases between them. CDR3 size: 11 residues. The CDR3 spells CASRGEETQYF. The CDR3 region has the DNA TGTGCCAGCAGGGGTGAGGAGACCCAGTACTTC.

This clonotype has a count of ten or more. The rearrangement joins TRBV6-1 to TRBJ1-2, with unresolved D. Between the trimmed V and J ends, which lost 7 bases and 4 bases, there was a span of 10 bases. CDR1 is MNHNS, CDR2 SASEGT, per germline. The CDR3 has 12 amino acids. The CDR3 DNA follows: TGTGCCAGCATTGGGGAGGTCTATGGCTACACCTTC. This gives the protein CASIGEVYGYTF.

This clonotype has only a few counts. The chain carries TRBV7-9 and TRBJ1-2; D is ambiguous. The CDR3 consists of 16 residues. Looked up from germline, CDR1 is SEHNR and CDR2 is FQNEAQ (reference sequence). V lost 4 bases to trimming and J lost 6 bases, with 21 bases between them. This CDR3 is CASSSNSPGSEHGYTF. DNA for the CDR3: TGTGCCAGCAGCTCCAATAGCCCGGGTTCCGAGCATGGCTACACCTTC.

This chain joins TRBV11-2 and TRBJ2-2; 11 nucleotides line up with TRBD2. Germline CDR1 is SGHAT and CDR2 is FQNNGV. V dropped 5 bases and J dropped 6; count of bases not matched to a gene: 5. The CDR3 is made up of 15 amino acids. In DNA, the CDR3 is TGTGCCAGCAGCCAAGATAGCGGGGGGGCCGGGGAGCTGTTTTTT. This sequence encodes CASSQDSGGAGELFF.

This clonotype was found many times. The chain has TRBV10-1 and TRBJ1-1, with 9 bases lining up with TRBD1. CDR1 and CDR2 from the germline V gene are WNHNN and SYGVQD (reference sequence). The CDR3 contains 14 residues. The V and J ends lost 5 bases and 4 bases, in that order; junction bases with no gene match: 5. For the CDR3, the DNA is TGCGCCAGCAGTCGGACAGGGGAGAGCACTGAAGCTTTCTTT. It encodes CASSRTGESTEAFF.

Many counts were recorded for this clonotype. The genes are TRBV9 and TRBJ1-5, with D maybe TRBD1 (6 bases). The CDR3 is 13 amino acids. CDR1 SGDLS and CDR2 YYNGEE come from the germline V gene. Trimming shortened V by 0 bases and J by 7 bases, and 8 bases separated the two germline ends. CDR3 DNA: TGTGCCAGCAGCGTAGACAGGGAACAGCCCCAGCATTTT. Translating it yields CASSVDREQPQHF. Combining the CDR3 with reference TRBV9 and TRBJ1-5 gives the whole variable domain DSGVTQTPKHLITATGQRVTLRCSPRSGDLSVYWYQQSLDQGLQFLIQYYNGEERAKGNILERFSAQQFPDLHSELNLSSLELGDSALYFCASSVDREQPQHFGDGTRLSIL.

V and J are TRBV9 and TRBJ1-4; the D gene is possibly TRBD1 (5 bases). V lost 7 bases, J lost 6 bases, and 16 bases lay in between. Germline CDR1 is SGDLS and CDR2 is YYNGEE. This CDR3 contains 14 residues. CDR3 DNA: TGTGCCAGCCGCGATCAGGGCGCCGATGAAAAACTGTTTTTT. Amino acid sequence: CASRDQGADEKLFF.

In its sample, this clonotype was seen many times. The rearrangement joins TRBV10-3 to TRBJ1-1; 8 bases align to TRBD1. Per germline, CDR1 ENHRY and CDR2 SYGVKD. The CDR3 loop spans 15 amino acids. J lost 2 bases, V lost 10 bases, and 12 bases had no gene match. The CDR3 here is CASRTDRDLNTEAFF. In nucleotides, the CDR3 is TGTGCCAGTCGGACGGACAGGGATTTAAACACTGAAGCTTTCTTT.

This rearrangement joins TRBV24-1 to TRBJ1-5, with 9 nucleotides matching TRBD1. This CDR3 is built from 15 residues. Germline-derived CDR1 and CDR2 are KGHDR and SFDVKD. The V and J ends lost 4 bases and 8 bases, in that order; junction bases with no gene match: 8. CDR3 loop: CATSDPGTGRKPQHF. Written as DNA, the CDR3 is TGTGCCACCAGTGACCCAGGGACAGGGAGGAAGCCCCAGCATTTT.

The genes are TRBV6-2 or TRBV6-3 and TRBJ1-2; D is perhaps TRBD1 (5 bases). The V gene lost 5 bases and the J gene lost 3 bases, with 13 bases spanning the gap. There are 14 residues in the CDR3. Germline V lookup: CDR1 MNHEY, CDR2 SVGEGT. The CDR3 loop reads CASSRQPHYYGYTF. CDR3 DNA sequence: TGTGCCAGCAGTAGACAGCCTCATTACTATGGCTACACCTTC.

This clonotype was detected a few times. The genes are TRBV20-1 and TRBJ2-7, with TRBD2 matching over 8 bases. Unmatched junction bases numbered 8, after V lost 6 bases and J lost 4 bases. CDR3 length equals 13 residues. The germline V gene has CDR1 DFQATT and CDR2 SNEGSKA (reference sequence). CDR3 in amino acids: CSATSGSVYEQYF. DNA of the CDR3: TGCAGTGCCACCAGCGGGAGTGTTTACGAGCAGTACTTC.

The CDR3 DNA is TGCAGTGCTGGGGACTATAGGGGGCAAGAGACCCAGTACTTC. Its protein is CSAGDYRGQETQYF. The chain is built from TRBV20-1 and TRBJ2-5, with a tentative D call TRBD2 (7 bases). V lost 5 bases to trimming and J lost 2 bases, with 15 bases between them. Germline-derived CDR1 and CDR2 are DFQATT and SNEGSKA (reference sequence). This CDR3 spans 14 amino acids.

The genes are TRBV7-9 and TRBJ1-4; a weak D match, TRBD1 (6 bases). The CDR3 is 11 amino acids. The V end was cut by 2 bases, the J end by 11 bases, with 6 bases between. Germline V gives CDR1 SEHNR, CDR2 FQNEAQ (reference sequence). The DNA for the CDR3 is TGTGCCAGCAGCTTAAGGGGGAAACTGTTTTTT. This sequence encodes CASSLRGKLFF.

The table lists this clonotype with many counts. The chain recombines TRBV29-1 with TRBJ1-2; 12 bases map to TRBD1. The CDR3 consists of 17 residues. Germline V gene sequence: CDR1 SQVTM, CDR2 ANQGSEA. Trimming at V came to 6 bases and at J to 3 bases, leaving 14 bases not matched to a gene. The CDR3 protein is CSVVRGGQGARYYGYTF. Written as DNA, the CDR3 is TGCAGCGTCGTTCGGGGGGGACAGGGGGCGCGGTACTATGGCTACACCTTC.

V and J are TRBV24-1 and TRBJ1-5; D is perhaps TRBD1 (6 bases). This CDR3 spans 14 amino acids. V shed 11 bases and J shed 5 bases, with 18 bases lying between them. CDR1 KGHDR and CDR2 SFDVKD come from the germline V gene. This chain's CDR3 is CASTTVGGDQPQHF. The DNA for the CDR3 is TGTGCCAGCACAACTGTAGGGGGGGATCAGCCCCAGCATTTT.

In regard to this clonotype: A single base separates this from a much larger clone, so it may be a read error. The chain employs TRBV7-9 and TRBJ1-2, with D maybe TRBD1 (5 bases). CDR3 length: 15 amino acids. V lost 2 bases and J 5 bases, leaving 15 bases between the germline ends. Germline V lookup: CDR1 SEHNR, CDR2 FQNEAQ (reference sequence). The chain's CDR3 is CASSLIEGAGYGYTF. In nucleotides, the CDR3 is TGTGCCAGCAGCTTAATAGAAGGGGCAGGGTATGGCTACACCTTC.

This chain links TRBV7-9 with TRBJ2-7; 11 positions agree with TRBD1. V was clipped by 5 bases and J by 6 bases; unmatched bases: 6. Germline V gives CDR1 SEHNR, CDR2 FQNEAQ (reference sequence). The CDR3 runs to 14 residues. This CDR3 reads CASSPRTGGGEQYF. The DNA of the CDR3 is TGTGCCAGCAGCCCGCGGACAGGGGGCGGCGAGCAGTACTTC.

J is TRBJ1-1 and V is TRBV15; 9 nucleotides agree with TRBD1. Germline CDR1 LNHNV, CDR2 YYDKDF (reference sequence). This CDR3 contains 12 residues. J lost 5 bases, V lost 9 bases, and 4 bases had no gene match. This chain's CDR3 is CATRTGETEAFF. The CDR3 nucleotides are TGTGCCACAAGGACAGGGGAAACTGAAGCTTTCTTT.

Ten or more counts support this clonotype. The CDR3 nucleotides read TGTGCCAGCGGGGGACTCCACTCTGGGGCCAACGTCCTGACTTTC. Protein: CASGGLHSGANVLTF. V usage is TRBV2 and J usage is TRBJ2-6; a weak D match, TRBD2 (6 bases). V was clipped by 8 bases and J by 0 bases, with 11 bases between them. This CDR3 is 15 amino acids long. Germline-derived CDR1 and CDR2 are SNHLY and FYNNEI.

This chain uses TRBV25-1 with TRBJ2-2, with 8 nucleotides matching TRBD2. Unmatched junction bases numbered 10, after V lost 5 bases and J lost 5 bases. The germline CDR1 and CDR2 sequences are MGHDK and SYGVNS. The CDR3 runs to 16 residues. The CDR3 coding sequence is TGTGCCAGCAGTCGGAGCGGGAGTTCGTTAACCGGGGAGCTGTTTTTT. This encodes CASSRSGSSLTGELFF.

In this sample, this clonotype turned up a few times. The rearrangement uses TRBV20-1 and TRBJ2-7, with TRBD1 as a possible D gene (6 bases). The CDR3 extends over 13 amino acids. Looked up from germline, CDR1 is DFQATT and CDR2 is SNEGSKA (reference sequence). Between the trimmed V and J ends, which lost 7 bases and 6 bases, there was a span of 19 bases. The CDR3 loop is CSGGGRSGGEQYF. The DNA for the CDR3 is TGCAGTGGAGGGGGAAGGTCGGGCGGCGAGCAGTACTTC.

Points on this clonotype: Just one base apart from a much larger clone, this may be a read error. The J gene is TRBJ2-7, the V gene TRBV7-6; a possible D gene is TRBD1 (6 bases). The CDR3 consists of 13 residues. V was clipped by 4 bases and J by 5 bases, with 12 bases between them. Looked up from germline, CDR1 is SGHVS and CDR2 is FNYEAQ. Here the CDR3 DNA reads TGTGCCAGCAGCTCCACAGGGAATGACGAGCAGTACTTC. Protein sequence: CASSSTGNDEQYF.

This clonotype was detected many times. This chain connects TRBV7-9 to TRBJ2-5; tentative D call: TRBD2 (6 bases). The CDR3 is 15 amino acids. The germline V gene encodes CDR1 SEHNR and CDR2 FQNEAQ (reference sequence). V shed 2 bases and J shed 4 bases, with 14 bases lying between them. The CDR3 sequence: CASSLTGGRGETQYF. The CDR3 coding sequence is TGTGCCAGCAGCTTAACGGGCGGGCGGGGAGAGACCCAGTACTTC.

Note on this clonotype: This clone may be a read error of a much larger clone one base away. The rearrangement joins TRBV5-1 to TRBJ1-1; TRBD1 matches 7 bases. Germline-derived CDR1 and CDR2 are SGHRS and YFSETQ. The CDR3 contains 13 residues. The CDR3 DNA sequence: TGCGCCAGCAGCTCGGACAGGCTCTCTGAAACTTTCTTT. Its protein is CASSSDRLSETFF.

The CDR3 spells CSARDTRNYGYTF. The CDR3, as DNA: TGCAGTGCTCGCGACACAAGAAACTATGGCTACACCTTC. The genes are TRBV20-1 and TRBJ1-2, with D unresolved. Trimming took 5 bases from V and 2 from J, leaving 12 bases between them. Germline lookup yields CDR1 DFQATT and CDR2 SNEGSKA (reference sequence). This CDR3 contains 13 residues.